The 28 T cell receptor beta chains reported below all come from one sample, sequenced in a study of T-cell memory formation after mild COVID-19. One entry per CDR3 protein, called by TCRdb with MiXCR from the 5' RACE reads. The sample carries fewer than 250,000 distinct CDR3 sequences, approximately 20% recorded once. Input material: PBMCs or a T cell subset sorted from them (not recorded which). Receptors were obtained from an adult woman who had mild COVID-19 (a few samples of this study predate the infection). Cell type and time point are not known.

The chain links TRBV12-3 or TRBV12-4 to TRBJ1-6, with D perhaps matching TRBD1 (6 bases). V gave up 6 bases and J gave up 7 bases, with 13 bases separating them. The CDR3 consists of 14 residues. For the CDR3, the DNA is TGTGCCAGCAGCCGACAGGCGGTCAATTCACCCCTCCACTTT. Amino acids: CASSRQAVNSPLHF.

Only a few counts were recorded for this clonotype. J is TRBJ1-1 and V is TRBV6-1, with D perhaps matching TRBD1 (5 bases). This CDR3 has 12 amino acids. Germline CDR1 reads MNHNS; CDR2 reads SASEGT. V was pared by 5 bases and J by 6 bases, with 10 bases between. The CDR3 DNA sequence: TGTGCCAGCAGTTTACAGGCAGCTGAAGCTTTCTTT. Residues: CASSLQAAEAFF.

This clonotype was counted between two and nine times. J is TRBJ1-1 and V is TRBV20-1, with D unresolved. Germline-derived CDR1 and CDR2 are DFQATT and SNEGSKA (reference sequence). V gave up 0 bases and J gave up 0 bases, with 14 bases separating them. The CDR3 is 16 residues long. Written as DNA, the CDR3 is TGCAGTGCTAGAGATTCGCAGCGGGCGGTGAACACTGAAGCTTTCTTT. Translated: CSARDSQRAVNTEAFF.

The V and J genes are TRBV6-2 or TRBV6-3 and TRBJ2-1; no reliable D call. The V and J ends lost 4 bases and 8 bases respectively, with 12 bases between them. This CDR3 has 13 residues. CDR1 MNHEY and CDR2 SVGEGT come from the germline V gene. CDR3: CASSWAGVHEQFF. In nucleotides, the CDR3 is TGTGCCAGCAGTTGGGCCGGTGTCCATGAGCAGTTCTTC.

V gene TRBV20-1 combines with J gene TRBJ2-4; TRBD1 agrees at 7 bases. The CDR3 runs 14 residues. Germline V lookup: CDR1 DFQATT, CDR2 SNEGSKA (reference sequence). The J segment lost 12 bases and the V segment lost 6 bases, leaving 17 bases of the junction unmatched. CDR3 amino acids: CSAGGQWGIRDQYF. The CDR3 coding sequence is TGCAGTGCAGGGGGACAGTGGGGTATAAGGGATCAGTACTTC.

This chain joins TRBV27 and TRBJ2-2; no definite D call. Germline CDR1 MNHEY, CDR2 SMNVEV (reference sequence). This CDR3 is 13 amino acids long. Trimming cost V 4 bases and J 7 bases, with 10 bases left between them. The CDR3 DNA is TGTGCCAGCAGTTCACCCTCGGGCGGGGAGCTGTTTTTT. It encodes CASSSPSGGELFF.

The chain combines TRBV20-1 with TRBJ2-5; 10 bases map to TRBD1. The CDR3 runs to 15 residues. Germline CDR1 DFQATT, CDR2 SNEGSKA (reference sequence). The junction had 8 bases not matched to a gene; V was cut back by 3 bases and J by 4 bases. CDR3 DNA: TGCAGTGCTAGGATGGGACAGGGGTTGTCAGAGACCCAGTACTTC. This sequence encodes CSARMGQGLSETQYF.

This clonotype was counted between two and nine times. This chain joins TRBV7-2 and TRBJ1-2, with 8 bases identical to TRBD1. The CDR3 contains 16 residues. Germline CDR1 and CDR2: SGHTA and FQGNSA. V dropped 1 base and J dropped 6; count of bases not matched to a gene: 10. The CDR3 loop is CASSLVRDRIRNGYTF. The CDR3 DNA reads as TGTGCCAGCAGCTTAGTACGGGACAGGATTCGAAATGGCTACACCTTC.

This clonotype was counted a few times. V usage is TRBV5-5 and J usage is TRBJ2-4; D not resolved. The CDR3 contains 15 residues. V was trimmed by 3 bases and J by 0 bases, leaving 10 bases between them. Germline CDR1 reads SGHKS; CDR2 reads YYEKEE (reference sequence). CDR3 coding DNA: TGTGCCAGCAGCTCTCCGGGTGGAGCCAAAAACATTCAGTACTTC. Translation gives CASSSPGGAKNIQYF.

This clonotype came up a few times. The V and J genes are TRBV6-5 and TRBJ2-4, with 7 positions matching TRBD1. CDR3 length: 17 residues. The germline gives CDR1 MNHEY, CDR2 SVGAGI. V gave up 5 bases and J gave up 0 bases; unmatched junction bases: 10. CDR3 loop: CASSPKTGALAKNIQYF. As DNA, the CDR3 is TGTGCCAGCAGTCCGAAAACAGGGGCACTAGCCAAAAACATTCAGTACTTC.

CDR3 DNA: TGTGCCAGCAGGGCCGGGACAGTGAACACTGAAGCTTTCTTT. Protein: CASRAGTVNTEAFF. The chain uses TRBV12-3 or TRBV12-4 and TRBJ1-1; 7 bases align to TRBD1. CDR3 length equals 14 residues. With 6 bases clipped from V and 0 bases from J, the junction kept 4 bases outside the gene matches.

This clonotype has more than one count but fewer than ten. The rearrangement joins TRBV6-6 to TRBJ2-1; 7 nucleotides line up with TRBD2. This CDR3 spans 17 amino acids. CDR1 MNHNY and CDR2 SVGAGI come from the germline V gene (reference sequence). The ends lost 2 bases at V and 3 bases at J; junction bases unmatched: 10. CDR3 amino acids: CASSYLLLAENYNEQFF. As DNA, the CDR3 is TGTGCCAGCAGTTACCTTCTCCTAGCGGAAAACTACAATGAGCAGTTCTTC.

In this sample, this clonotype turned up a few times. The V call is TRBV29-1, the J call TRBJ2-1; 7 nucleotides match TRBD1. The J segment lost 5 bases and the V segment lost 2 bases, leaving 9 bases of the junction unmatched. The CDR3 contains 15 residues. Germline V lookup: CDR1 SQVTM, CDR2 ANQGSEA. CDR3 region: CSVESTGVGDNEQFF. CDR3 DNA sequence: TGCAGCGTTGAATCAACAGGGGTGGGTGACAATGAGCAGTTCTTC.

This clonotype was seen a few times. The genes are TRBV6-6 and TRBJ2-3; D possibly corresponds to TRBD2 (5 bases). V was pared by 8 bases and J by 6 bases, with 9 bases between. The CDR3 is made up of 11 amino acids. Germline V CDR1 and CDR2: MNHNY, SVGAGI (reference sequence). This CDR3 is CASGERDTQYF. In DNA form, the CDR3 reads TGTGCCAGCGGGGAGAGGGATACGCAGTATTTT.

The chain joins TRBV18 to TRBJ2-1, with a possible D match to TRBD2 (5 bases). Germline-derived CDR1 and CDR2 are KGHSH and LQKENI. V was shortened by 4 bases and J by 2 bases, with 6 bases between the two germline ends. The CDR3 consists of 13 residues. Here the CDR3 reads CASSRGPYNEQFF. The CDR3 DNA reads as TGTGCCAGCTCACGCGGGCCCTACAATGAGCAGTTCTTC.

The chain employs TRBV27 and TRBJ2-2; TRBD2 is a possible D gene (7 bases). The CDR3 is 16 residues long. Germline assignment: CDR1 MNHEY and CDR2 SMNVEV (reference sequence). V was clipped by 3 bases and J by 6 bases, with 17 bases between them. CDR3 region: CASSFFGGPEPGELFF. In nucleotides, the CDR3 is TGTGCCAGCAGTTTTTTCGGGGGGCCCGAGCCCGGGGAGCTGTTTTTT.

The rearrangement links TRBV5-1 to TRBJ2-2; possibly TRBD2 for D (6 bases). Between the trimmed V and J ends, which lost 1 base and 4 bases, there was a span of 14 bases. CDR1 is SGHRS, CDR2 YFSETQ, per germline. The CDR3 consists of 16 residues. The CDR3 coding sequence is TGCGCCAGCAGCTTGTCGGGACGGCGGGGCACCGGGGAGCTGTTTTTT. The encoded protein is CASSLSGRRGTGELFF.

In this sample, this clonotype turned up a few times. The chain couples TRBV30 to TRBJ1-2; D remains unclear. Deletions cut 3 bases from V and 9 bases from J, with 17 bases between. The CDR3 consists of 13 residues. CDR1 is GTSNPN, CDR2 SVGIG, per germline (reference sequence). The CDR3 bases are TGTGCCTGGAGCGGGTCGAGGATATGGAGCTACACCTTC. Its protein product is CAWSGSRIWSYTF.

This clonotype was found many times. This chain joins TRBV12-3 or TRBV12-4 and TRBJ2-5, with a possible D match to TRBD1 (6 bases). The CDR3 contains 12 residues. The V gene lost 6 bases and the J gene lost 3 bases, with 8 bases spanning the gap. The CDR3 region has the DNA TGTGCCAGCAGCTGGACAGAAGAGACCCAGTACTTC. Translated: CASSWTEETQYF.

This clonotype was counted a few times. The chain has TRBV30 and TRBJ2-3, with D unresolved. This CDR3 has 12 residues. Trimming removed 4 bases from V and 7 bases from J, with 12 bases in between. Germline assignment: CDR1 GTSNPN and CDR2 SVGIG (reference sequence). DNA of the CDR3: TGTGCCTGGAAGGAAGGGTCGAATACGCAGTATTTT. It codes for CAWKEGSNTQYF.

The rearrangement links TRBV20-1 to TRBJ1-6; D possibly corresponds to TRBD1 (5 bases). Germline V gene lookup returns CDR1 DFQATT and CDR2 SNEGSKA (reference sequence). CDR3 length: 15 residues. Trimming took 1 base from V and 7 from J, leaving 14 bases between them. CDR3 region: CSARGRERGNSPLHF. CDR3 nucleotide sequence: TGCAGTGCTAGAGGGAGGGAAAGGGGCAATTCACCCCTCCACTTT.

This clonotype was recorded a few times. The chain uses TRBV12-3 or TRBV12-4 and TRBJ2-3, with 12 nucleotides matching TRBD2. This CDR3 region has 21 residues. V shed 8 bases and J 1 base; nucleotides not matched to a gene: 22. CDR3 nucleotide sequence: TGTGCCAGCGTCCTGTCACGCGGGCTAGCGGGGGGGTTTGGTGGCACAGATACGCAGTATTTT. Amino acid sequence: CASVLSRGLAGGFGGTDTQYF.

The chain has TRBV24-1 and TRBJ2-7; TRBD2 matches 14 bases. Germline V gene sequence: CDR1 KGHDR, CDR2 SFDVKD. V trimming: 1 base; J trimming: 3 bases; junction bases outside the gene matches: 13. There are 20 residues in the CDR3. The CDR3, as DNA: TGTGCCACCAGTGATTTTACAGGGGGACTAGCGGGAGCTACCCTCTACGAGCAGTACTTC. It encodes CATSDFTGGLAGATLYEQYF.

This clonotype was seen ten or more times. CDR3 in amino acids: CASSAGQGGADTQYF. CDR3 sequence (DNA): TGCGCCAGCAGCGCGGGACAGGGTGGGGCAGATACGCAGTATTTT. This chain joins TRBV5-1 and TRBJ2-3, with 9 bases aligning to TRBD1. The junction had 7 bases not matched to a gene; V was cut back by 4 bases and J by 4 bases. Germline assignment: CDR1 SGHRS and CDR2 YFSETQ. The CDR3 is 15 amino acids. The variable domain in full, with the rest retrieved from reference TRBV5-1 and TRBJ2-3, is KAGVTQTPRYLIKTRGQQVTLSCSPISGHRSVSWYQQTPGQGLQFLFEYFSETQRNKGNFPGRFSGRQFSNSRSEMNVSTLELGDSALYLCASSAGQGGADTQYFGPGTRLTVL.

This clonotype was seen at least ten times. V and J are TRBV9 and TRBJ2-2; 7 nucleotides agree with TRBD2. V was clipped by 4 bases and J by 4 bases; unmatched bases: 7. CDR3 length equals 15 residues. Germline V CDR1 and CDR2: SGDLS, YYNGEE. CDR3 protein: CASSPRDYRTGELFF. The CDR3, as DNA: TGTGCCAGCAGCCCCCGGGACTACCGCACCGGGGAGCTGTTTTTT.

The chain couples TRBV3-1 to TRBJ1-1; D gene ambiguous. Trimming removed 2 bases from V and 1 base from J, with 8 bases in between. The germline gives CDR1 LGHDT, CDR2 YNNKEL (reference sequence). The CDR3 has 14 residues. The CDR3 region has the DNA TGTGCCAGCAGCCAAAAATGGGAGAACACTGAAGCTTTCTTT. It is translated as CASSQKWENTEAFF.

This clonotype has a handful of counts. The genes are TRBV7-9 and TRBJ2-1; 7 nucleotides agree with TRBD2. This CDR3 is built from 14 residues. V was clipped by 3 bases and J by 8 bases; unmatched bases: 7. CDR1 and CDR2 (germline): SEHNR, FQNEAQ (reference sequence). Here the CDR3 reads CASSFMRGSDEQFF. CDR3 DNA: TGTGCCAGCAGCTTCATGCGGGGGTCGGATGAGCAGTTCTTC.

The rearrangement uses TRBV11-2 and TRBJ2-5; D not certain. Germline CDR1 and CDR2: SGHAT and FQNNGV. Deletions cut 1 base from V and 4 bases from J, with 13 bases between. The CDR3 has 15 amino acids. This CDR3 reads CASSLGVADIETQYF. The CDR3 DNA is TGTGCCAGCAGCTTAGGTGTCGCAGACATAGAGACCCAGTACTTC.